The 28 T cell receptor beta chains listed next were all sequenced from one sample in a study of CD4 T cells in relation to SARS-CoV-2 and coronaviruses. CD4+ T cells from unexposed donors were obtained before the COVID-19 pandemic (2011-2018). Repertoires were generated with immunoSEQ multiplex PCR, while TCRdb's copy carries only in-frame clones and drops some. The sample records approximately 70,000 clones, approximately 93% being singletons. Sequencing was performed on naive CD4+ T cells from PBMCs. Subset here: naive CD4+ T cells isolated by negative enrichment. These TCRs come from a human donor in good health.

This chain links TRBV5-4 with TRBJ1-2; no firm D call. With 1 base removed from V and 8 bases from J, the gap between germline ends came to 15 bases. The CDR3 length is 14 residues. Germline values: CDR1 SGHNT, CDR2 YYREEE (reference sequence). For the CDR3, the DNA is TGTGCCAGCAGCTTGTATAGAGGCCTGGGAGGCTACACCTTC. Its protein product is CASSLYRGLGGYTF.

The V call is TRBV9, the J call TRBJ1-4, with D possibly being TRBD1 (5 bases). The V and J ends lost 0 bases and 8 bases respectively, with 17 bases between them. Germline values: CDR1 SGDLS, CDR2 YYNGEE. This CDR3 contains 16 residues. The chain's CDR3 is CASSVAVGGTGEKLFF. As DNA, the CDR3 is TGTGCCAGCAGCGTAGCGGTTGGAGGGACTGGGGAAAAACTGTTTTTT.

CDR3 protein: CASSLKGVQETQYF. For the CDR3, the DNA is TGTGCCAGCAGTTTAAAAGGCGTACAAGAGACCCAGTACTTC. The V and J genes are TRBV27 and TRBJ2-5; D uncertain. The V gene lost 2 bases and the J gene lost 2 bases, with 9 bases spanning the gap. This CDR3 contains 14 residues. CDR1 and CDR2 from the germline V gene are MNHEY and SMNVEV (reference sequence).

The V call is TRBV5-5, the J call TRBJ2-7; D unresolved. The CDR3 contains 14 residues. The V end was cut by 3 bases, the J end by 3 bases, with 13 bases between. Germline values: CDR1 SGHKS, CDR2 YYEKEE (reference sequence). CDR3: CASSSPESHYEQYF. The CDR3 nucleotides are TGTGCCAGCAGCTCCCCAGAGTCGCACTACGAGCAGTACTTC.

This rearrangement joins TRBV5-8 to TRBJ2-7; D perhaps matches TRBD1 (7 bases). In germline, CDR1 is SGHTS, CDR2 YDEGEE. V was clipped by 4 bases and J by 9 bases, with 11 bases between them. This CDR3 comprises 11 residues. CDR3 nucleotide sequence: TGTGCCAGCAGCCAGGGGGGTTGGCAGTACTTC. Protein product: CASSQGGWQYF.

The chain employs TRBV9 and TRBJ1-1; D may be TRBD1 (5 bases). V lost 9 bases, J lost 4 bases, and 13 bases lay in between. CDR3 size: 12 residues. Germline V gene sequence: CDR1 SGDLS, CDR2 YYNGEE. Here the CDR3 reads CATPSGGTEAFF. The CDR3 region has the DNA TGTGCCACCCCGTCGGGGGGCACTGAAGCTTTCTTT.

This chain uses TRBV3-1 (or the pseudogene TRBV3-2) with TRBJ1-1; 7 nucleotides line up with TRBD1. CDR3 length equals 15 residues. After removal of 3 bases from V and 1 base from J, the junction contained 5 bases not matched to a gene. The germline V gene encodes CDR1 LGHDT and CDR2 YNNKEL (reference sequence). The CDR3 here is CASSHSGTANTEAFF. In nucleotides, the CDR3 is TGTGCCAGCAGCCATTCCGGGACAGCGAACACTGAAGCTTTCTTT.

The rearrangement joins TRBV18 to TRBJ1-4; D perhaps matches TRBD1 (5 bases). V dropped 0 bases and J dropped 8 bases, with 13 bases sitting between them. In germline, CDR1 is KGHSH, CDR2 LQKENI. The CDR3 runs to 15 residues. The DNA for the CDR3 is TGTGCCAGCTCACCACCGGACACAGTAGGAGAAAAACTGTTTTTT. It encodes CASSPPDTVGEKLFF.

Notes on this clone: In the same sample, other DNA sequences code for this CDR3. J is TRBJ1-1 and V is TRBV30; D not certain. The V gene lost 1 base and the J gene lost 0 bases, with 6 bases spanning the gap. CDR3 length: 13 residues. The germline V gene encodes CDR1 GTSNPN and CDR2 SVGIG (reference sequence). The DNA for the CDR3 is TGTGCCTGGAGTGAGATGTTGAACACTGAAGCTTTCTTT. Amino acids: CAWSEMLNTEAFF.

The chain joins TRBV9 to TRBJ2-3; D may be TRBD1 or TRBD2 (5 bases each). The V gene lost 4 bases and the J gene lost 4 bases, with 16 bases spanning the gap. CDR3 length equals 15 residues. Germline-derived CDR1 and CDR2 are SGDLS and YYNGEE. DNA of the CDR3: TGTGCCAGCAGCCCACATTCCCGAGGGGCAGATACGCAGTATTTT. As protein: CASSPHSRGADTQYF.

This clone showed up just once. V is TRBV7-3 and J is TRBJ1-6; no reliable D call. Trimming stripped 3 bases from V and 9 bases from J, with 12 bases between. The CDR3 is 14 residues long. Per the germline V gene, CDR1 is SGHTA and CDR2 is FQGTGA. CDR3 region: CASSFHSSGSPLHF. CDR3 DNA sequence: TGTGCCAGCAGCTTCCATTCCAGTGGTTCACCCCTCCACTTT.

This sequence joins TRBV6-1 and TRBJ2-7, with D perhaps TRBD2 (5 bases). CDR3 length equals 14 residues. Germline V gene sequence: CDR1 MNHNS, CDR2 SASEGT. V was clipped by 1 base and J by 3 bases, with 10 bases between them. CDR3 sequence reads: CASSEGTEYYEQYF. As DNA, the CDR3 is TGTGCCAGCAGTGAAGGGACTGAATACTACGAGCAGTACTTC.

CDR3 sequence reads: CASSYLGRTEKLFF. The CDR3 coding sequence is TGTGCCAGCAGTTACCTGGGTAGGACGGAAAAACTGTTTTTT. The J gene is TRBJ1-4, the V gene TRBV6-5; D is ambiguous. V was trimmed by 2 bases and J by 8 bases, leaving 12 bases between them. From germline, CDR1 is MNHEY and CDR2 SVGAGI. The CDR3 contains 14 residues.

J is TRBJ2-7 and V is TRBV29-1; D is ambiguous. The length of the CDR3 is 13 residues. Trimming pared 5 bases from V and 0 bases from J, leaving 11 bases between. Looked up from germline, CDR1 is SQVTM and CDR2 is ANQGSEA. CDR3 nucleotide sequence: TGCAGCGTTACCCCGGGTGGCTCCTACGAGCAGTACTTC. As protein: CSVTPGGSYEQYF.

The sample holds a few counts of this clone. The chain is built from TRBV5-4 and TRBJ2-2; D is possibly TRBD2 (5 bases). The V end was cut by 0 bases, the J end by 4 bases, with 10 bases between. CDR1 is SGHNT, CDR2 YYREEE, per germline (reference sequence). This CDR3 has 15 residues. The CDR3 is CASSLGSGITGELFF. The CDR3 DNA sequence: TGTGCCAGCAGCTTGGGTTCGGGAATCACCGGGGAGCTGTTTTTT.

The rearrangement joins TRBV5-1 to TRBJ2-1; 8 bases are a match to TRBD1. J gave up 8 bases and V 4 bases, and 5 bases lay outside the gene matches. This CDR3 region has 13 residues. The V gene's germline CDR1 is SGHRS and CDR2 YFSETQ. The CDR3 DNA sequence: TGCGCCAGCAGCGGGACAGGAACGGATGAGCAGTTCTTC. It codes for CASSGTGTDEQFF.

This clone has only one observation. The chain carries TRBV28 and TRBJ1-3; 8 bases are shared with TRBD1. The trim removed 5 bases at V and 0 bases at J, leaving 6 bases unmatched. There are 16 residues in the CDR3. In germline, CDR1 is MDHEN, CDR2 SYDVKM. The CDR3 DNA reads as TGTGCCAGCAGTAGCACCGGGACAGGCTCTGGAAACACCATATATTTT. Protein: CASSSTGTGSGNTIYF.

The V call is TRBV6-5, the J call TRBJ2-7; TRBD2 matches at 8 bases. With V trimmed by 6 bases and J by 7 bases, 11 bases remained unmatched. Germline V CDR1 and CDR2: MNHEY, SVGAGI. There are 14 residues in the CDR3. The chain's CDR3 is CASRHGGAPEEQYF. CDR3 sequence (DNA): TGTGCCAGCAGACACGGGGGGGCACCGGAAGAGCAGTACTTC.

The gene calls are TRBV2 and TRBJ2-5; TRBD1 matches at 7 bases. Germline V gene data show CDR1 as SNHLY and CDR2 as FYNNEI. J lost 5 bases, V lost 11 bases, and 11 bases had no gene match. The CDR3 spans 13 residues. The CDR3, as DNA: TGTGCCGGTAGGGGGCTCCCGGGGGAGACCCAGTACTTC. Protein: CAGRGLPGETQYF.

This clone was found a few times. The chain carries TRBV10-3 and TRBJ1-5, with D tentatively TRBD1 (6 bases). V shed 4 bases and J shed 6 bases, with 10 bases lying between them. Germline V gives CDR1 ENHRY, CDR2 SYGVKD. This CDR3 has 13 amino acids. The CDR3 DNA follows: TGTGCCATCAGTGCAGGGGCTGGTCAGCCCCAGCATTTT. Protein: CAISAGAGQPQHF.

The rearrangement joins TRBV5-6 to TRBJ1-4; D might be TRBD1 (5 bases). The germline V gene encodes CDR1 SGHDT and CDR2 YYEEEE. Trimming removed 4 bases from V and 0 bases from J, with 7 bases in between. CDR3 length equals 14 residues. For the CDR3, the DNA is TGTGCCAGCAGCGAGACAGCAACTAATGAAAAACTGTTTTTT. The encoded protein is CASSETATNEKLFF.

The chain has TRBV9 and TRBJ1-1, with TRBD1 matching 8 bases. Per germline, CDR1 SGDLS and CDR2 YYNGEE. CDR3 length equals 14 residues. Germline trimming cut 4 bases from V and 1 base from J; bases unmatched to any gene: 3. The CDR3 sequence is CASSTTGGNTEAFF. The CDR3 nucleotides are TGTGCCAGCAGCACAACAGGGGGGAACACTGAAGCTTTCTTT.

DNA for the CDR3: TGCGCCAGCAGCCAAACAGGAATCGGGACTGAAGCTTTCTTT. Encoded protein: CASSQTGIGTEAFF. This sequence joins TRBV4-1 and TRBJ1-1; D may be TRBD1 (5 bases). V was shortened by 2 bases and J by 5 bases, with 12 bases between the two germline ends. This CDR3 region has 14 residues. Germline V gene data show CDR1 as MGHRA and CDR2 as YSYEKL.

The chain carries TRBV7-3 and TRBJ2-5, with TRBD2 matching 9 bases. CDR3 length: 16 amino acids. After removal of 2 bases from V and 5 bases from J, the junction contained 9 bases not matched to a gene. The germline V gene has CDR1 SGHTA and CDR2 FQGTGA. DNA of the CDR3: TGTGCCAGCAGCTTATGGTCTAGCGGGGATAAGGAGACCCAGTACTTC. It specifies CASSLWSSGDKETQYF.

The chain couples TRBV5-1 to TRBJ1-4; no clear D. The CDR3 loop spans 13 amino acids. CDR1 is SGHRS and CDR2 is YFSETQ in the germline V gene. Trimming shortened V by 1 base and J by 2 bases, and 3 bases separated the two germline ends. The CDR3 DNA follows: TGCGCCAGCAGCTTGTTGACTAATGAAAAACTGTTTTTT. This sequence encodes CASSLLTNEKLFF.

CDR3 nucleotides: TGTGCCAGCAGTTACACCCGGGTCCGAACTGAAGCTTTCTTT. Residues: CASSYTRVRTEAFF. V is TRBV6-5 and J is TRBJ1-1; D is uncertain. Trimming took off 2 bases at V and 5 bases at J, with 12 bases between the two ends. This CDR3 has 14 amino acids. In germline, CDR1 is MNHEY, CDR2 SVGAGI.

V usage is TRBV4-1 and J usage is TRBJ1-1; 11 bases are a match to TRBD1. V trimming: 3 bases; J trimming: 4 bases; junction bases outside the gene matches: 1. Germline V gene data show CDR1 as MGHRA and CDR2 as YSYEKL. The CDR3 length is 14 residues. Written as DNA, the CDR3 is TGCGCCAGCAGCCACGGGACAGGGGGCACTGAAGCTTTCTTT. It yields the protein CASSHGTGGTEAFF.

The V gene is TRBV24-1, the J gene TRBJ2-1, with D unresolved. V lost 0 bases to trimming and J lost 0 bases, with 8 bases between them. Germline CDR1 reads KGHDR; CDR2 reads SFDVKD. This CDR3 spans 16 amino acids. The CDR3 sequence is CATSDLRAGSYNEQFF. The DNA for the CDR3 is TGTGCCACCAGTGATTTGCGGGCTGGCTCCTACAATGAGCAGTTCTTC.